This T cell receptor beta chain is drawn from a study of tumour-infiltrating T cells in Burkitt lymphoma. Study summary: Overall and progression-free survival were predicted by productive clonality.

Assay used: immunoSEQ multiplex PCR; TCRdb lists only in-frame clones, some missing. The sample has 15,000 or so clones; 25% to 35% are singletons. This TCR derives from a human donor with diffuse large B-cell lymphoma. Sequenced material: tumor tissue.

CDR3 protein: CASTEGLRTEAFF. DNA of the CDR3: TGTGCCAGCACTGAGGGCTTGCGTACTGAAGCTTTCTTT. The chain recombines TRBV7-9 with TRBJ1-1; D gene unclear. Germline CDR1 and CDR2: SEHNR and FQNEAQ (reference sequence). V lost 7 bases to trimming and J lost 5 bases, with 14 bases between them. This CDR3 spans 13 amino acids.